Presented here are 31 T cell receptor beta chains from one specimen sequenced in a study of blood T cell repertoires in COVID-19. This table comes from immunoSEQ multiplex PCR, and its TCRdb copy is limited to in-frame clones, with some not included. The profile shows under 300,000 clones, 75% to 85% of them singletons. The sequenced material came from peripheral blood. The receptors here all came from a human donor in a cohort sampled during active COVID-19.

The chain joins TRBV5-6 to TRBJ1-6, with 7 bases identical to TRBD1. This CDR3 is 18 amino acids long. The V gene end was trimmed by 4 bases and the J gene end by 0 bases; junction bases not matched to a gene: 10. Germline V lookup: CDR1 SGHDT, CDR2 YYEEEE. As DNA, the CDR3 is TGTGCCAGCAGCCGGGGGCCAACAGGGGTCTCCTATAATTCACCCCTCCACTTT. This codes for CASSRGPTGVSYNSPLHF.

CDR3 in amino acids: CASTQSITGTEQYF. Here the CDR3 DNA reads TGTGCCAGCACCCAATCAATTACAGGGACCGAGCAGTACTTC. The V call is TRBV28, the J call TRBJ2-7; D might be TRBD1 (6 bases). From germline, CDR1 is MDHEN and CDR2 SYDVKM. The V end lost 7 bases, the J end lost 6 bases, and 19 bases lay between the germline ends. The CDR3 covers 14 residues.

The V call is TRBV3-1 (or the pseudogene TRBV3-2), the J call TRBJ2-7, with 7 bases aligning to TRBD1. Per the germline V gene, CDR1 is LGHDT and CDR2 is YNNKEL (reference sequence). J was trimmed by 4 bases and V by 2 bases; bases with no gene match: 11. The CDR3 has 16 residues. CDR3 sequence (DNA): TGTGCCAGCAGCCAAAGGGTAGGGACAGCTATTTACGAGCAGTACTTC. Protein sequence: CASSQRVGTAIYEQYF.

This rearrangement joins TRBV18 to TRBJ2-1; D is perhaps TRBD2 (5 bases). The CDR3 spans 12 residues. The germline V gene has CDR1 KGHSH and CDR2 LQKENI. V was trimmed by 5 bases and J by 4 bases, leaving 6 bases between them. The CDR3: CASSGLYNEQFF. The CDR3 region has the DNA TGTGCCAGCTCAGGACTTTACAATGAGCAGTTCTTC.

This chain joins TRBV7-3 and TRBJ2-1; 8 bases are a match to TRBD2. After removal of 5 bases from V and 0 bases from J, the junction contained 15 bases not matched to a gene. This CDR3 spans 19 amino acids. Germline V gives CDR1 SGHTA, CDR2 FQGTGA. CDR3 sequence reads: CASSGSSGGAQSSYNEQFF. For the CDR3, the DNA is TGTGCCAGCAGCGGGTCCAGCGGGGGAGCCCAGAGCTCCTACAATGAGCAGTTCTTC.

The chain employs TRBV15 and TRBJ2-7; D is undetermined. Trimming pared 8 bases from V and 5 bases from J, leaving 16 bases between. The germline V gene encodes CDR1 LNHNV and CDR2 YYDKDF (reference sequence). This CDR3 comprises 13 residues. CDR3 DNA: TGTGCCACCGGTGGGCCCGCAGATGACGAGCAGTACTTC. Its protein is CATGGPADDEQYF.

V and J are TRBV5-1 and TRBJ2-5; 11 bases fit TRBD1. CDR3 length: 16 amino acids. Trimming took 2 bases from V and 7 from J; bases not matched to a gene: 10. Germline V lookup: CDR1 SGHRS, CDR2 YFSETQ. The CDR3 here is CASSFPSGQGDGTQYF. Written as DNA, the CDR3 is TGCGCCAGCAGCTTCCCATCGGGACAGGGGGATGGGACCCAGTACTTC. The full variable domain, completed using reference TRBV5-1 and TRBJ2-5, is KAGVTQTPRYLIKTRGQQVTLSCSPISGHRSVSWYQQTPGQGLQFLFEYFSETQRNKGNFPGRFSGRQFSNSRSEMNVSTLELGDSALYLCASSFPSGQGDGTQYFGPGTRLLVL.

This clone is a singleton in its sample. CDR3 sequence: CASSSRVAYGYTF. In DNA form, the CDR3 reads TGCGCCAGCAGCTCACGGGTCGCCTATGGCTACACCTTC. The rearrangement joins TRBV5-1 to TRBJ1-2, with no clear D. V lost 3 bases and J 4 bases, leaving 10 bases between the germline ends. Germline values: CDR1 SGHRS, CDR2 YFSETQ. The CDR3 has 13 amino acids.

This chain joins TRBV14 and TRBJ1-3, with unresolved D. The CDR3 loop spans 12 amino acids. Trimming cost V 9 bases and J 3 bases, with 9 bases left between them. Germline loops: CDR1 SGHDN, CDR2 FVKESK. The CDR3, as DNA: TGTGCCAGTTCCGCTAGTGGAAACACCATATATTTT. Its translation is CASSASGNTIYF.

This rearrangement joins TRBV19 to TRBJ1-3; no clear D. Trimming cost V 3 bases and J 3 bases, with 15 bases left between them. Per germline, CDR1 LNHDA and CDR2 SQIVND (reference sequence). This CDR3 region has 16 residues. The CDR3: CASSIDMRGIGNTIYF. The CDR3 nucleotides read TGTGCCAGTAGTATCGACATGCGAGGGATTGGAAACACCATATATTTT.

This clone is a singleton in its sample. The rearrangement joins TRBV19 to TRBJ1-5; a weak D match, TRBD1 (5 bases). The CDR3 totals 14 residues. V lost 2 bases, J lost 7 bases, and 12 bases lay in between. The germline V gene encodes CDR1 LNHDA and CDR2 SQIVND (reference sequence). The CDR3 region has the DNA TGTGCCAGTAGTATAAACGAAGGGGCGCAGCCCCAGCATTTT. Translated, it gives CASSINEGAQPQHF.

Here the CDR3 reads CASSATGYGYTF. The CDR3 DNA reads as TGTGCCAGCAGTGCAACAGGGTATGGCTACACCTTC. This chain joins TRBV28 and TRBJ1-2, with TRBD1 as a possible D gene (6 bases). CDR3 length: 12 residues. The germline V gene encodes CDR1 MDHEN and CDR2 SYDVKM. V was pared by 5 bases and J by 5 bases, with 9 bases between.

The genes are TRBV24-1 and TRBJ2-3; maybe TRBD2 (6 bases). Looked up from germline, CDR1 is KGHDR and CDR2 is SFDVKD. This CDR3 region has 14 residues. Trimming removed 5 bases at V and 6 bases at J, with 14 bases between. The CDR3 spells CATSVGLPGDTQYF. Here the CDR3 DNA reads TGTGCCACCAGTGTGGGACTCCCTGGGGATACGCAGTATTTT.

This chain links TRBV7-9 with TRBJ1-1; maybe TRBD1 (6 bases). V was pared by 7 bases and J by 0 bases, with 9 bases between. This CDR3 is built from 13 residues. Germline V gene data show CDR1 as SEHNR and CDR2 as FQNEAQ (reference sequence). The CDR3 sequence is CASTTGLNTEAFF. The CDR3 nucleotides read TGTGCCAGCACGACAGGACTGAACACTGAAGCTTTCTTT.

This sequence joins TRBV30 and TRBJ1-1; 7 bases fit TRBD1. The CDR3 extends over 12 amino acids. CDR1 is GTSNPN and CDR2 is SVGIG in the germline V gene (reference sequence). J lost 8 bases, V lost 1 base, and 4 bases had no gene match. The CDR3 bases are TGTGCCTGGAGTGACAGGGGATTGGAAGCTTTCTTT. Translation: CAWSDRGLEAFF.

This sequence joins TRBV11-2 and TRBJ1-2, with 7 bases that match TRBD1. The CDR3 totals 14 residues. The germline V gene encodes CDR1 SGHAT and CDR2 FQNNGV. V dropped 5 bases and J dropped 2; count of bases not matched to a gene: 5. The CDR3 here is CASSADRVNYGYTF. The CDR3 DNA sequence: TGTGCCAGCAGCGCCGACAGGGTGAACTATGGCTACACCTTC.

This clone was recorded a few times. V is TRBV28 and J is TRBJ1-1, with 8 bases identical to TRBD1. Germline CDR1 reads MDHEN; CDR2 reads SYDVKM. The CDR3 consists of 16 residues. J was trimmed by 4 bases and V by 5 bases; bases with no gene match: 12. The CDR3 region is CASSPRQGKMSTEAFF. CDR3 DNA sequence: TGTGCCAGCAGTCCTCGACAGGGGAAGATGAGCACTGAAGCTTTCTTT.

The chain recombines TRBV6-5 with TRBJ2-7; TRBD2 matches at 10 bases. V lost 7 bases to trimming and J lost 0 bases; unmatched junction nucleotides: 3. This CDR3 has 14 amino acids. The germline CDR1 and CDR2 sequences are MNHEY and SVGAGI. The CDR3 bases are TGTGCCAGCATTCTAGCGGGGGCCTCCTACGAGCAGTACTTC. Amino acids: CASILAGASYEQYF.

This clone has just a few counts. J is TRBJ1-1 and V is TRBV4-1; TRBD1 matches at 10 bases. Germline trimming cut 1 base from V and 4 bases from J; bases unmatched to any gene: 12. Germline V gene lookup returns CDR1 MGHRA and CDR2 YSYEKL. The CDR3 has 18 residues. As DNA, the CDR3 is TGCGCCAGCAGCCAAGGGGGGATCCGGGACAGGGGCGGCACTGAAGCTTTCTTT. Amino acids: CASSQGGIRDRGGTEAFF.

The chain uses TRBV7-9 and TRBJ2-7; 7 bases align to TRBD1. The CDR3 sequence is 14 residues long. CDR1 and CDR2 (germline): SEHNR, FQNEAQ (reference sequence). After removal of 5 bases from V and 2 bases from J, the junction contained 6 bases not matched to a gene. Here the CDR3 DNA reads TGTGCCAGCAGCGTGGGACAGTTAGCCTACGAGCAGTACTTC. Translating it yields CASSVGQLAYEQYF.

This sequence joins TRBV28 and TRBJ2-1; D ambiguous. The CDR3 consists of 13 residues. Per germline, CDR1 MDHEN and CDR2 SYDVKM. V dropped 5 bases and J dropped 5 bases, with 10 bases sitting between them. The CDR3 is CASSPTLNNEQFF. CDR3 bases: TGTGCCAGCAGTCCCACTCTTAACAATGAGCAGTTCTTC. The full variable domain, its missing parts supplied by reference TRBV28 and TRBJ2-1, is DVKVTQSSRYLVKRTGEKVFLECVQDMDHENMFWYRQDPGLGLRLIYFSYDVKMKEKGDIPEGYSVSREKKERFSLILESASTNQTSMYLCASSPTLNNEQFFGPGTRLTVL.

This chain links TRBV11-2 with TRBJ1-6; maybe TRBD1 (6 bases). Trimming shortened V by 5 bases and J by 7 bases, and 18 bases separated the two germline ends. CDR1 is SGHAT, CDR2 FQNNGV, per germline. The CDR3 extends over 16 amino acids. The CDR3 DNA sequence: TGTGCCAGCAGCAACTTACAGGGCCCCAACAATTCACCCCTCCACTTT. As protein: CASSNLQGPNNSPLHF.

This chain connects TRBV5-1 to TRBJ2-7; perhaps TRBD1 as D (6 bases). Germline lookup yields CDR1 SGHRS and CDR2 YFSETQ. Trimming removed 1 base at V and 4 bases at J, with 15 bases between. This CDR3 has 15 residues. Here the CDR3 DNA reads TGCGCCAGCAGCTTGAGTACAGGGAACTCTTACGAGCAGTACTTC. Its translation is CASSLSTGNSYEQYF.

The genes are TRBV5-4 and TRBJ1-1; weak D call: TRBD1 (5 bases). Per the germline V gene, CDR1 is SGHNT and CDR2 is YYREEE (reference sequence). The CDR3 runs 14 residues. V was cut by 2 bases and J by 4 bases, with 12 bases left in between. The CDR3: CASSLGAGATEAFF. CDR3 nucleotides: TGTGCCAGCAGCTTAGGGGCTGGGGCCACTGAAGCTTTCTTT.

The CDR3 coding sequence is TGCAGCGCCCGGGACTCAGGACCCACGCAGTATTTT. This sequence encodes CSARDSGPTQYF. The gene calls are TRBV29-1 and TRBJ2-3; D is possibly TRBD2 (6 bases). This CDR3 has 12 residues. V was trimmed by 7 bases and J by 9 bases, leaving 17 bases between them. Germline V gene sequence: CDR1 SQVTM, CDR2 ANQGSEA.

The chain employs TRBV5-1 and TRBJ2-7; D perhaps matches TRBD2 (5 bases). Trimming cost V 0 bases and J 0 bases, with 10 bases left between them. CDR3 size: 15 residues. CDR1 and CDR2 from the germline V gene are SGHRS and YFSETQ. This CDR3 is CASSLGSSPSYEQYF. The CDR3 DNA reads TGCGCCAGCAGCTTGGGGTCTAGCCCCTCCTACGAGCAGTACTTC. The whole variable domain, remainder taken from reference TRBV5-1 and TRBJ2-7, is KAGVTQTPRYLIKTRGQQVTLSCSPISGHRSVSWYQQTPGQGLQFLFEYFSETQRNKGNFPGRFSGRQFSNSRSEMNVSTLELGDSALYLCASSLGSSPSYEQYFGPGTRLTVT.

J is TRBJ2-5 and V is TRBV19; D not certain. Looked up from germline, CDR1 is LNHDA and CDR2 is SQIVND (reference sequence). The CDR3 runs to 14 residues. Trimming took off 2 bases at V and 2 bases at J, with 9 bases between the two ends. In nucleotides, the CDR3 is TGTGCCAGTAGTATATATGGCAGACAAGAGACCCAGTACTTC. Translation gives CASSIYGRQETQYF. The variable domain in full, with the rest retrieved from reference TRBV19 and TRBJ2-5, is DGGITQSPKYLFRKEGQNVTLSCEQNLNHDAMYWYRQDPGQGLRLIYYSQIVNDFQKGDIAEGYSVSREKKESFPLTVTSAQKNPTAFYLCASSIYGRQETQYFGPGTRLLVL.

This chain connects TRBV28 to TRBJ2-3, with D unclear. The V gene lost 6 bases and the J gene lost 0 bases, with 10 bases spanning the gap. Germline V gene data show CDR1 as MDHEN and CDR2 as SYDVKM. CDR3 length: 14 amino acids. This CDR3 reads CASSHSTSTDTQYF. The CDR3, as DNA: TGTGCCAGCAGCCACAGCACTAGCACAGATACGCAGTATTTT.

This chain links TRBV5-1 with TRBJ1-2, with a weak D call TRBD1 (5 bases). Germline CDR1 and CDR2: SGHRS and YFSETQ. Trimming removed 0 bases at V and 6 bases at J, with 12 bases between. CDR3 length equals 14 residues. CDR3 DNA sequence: TGCGCCAGCAGCTTGGCCGAAGGGGAACATGGCTACACCTTC. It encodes CASSLAEGEHGYTF.

The CDR3 loop reads CASSLELVGGERRETQYF. In DNA, the CDR3 is TGTGCCAGCAGCTTGGAGTTGGTTGGGGGGGAACGGAGGGAGACCCAGTACTTC. The chain uses TRBV5-6 and TRBJ2-5, with 7 bases matching TRBD2. This CDR3 spans 18 amino acids. The germline CDR1 and CDR2 sequences are SGHDT and YYEEEE. V shed 0 bases, J shed 5 bases, and the junction held 16 bases outside the gene matches.

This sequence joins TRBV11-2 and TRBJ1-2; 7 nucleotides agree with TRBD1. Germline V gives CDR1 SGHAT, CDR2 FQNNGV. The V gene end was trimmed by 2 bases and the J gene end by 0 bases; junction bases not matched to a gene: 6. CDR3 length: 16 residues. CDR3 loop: CASSLMIGTANYGYTF. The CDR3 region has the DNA TGTGCCAGCAGCTTAATGATTGGGACAGCTAACTATGGCTACACCTTC.